The clone carrying this TCR beta chain was detected only a few times. The CDR3 covers 15 residues. Trimming stripped 6 bases from V and 6 bases from J, with 20 bases between. Germline loops: CDR1 SNHLY, CDR2 FYNNEI. This sample was taken from a study of identical twins. A single record per CDR3 protein comes from TCRdb applying MiXCR to the 5' RACE reads. The table has some 1,600,000 distinct CDR3 sequences, around 29% seen once. The specimen sequenced was cord blood. The sequence was obtained from a newborn girl in good health. The rearrangement links TRBV2 to TRBJ1-1; TRBD1 might be the D (5 bases). This CDR3 reads CASSAWGVVNSEAFF. The CDR3 nucleotides read TGTGCCAGCAGCGCGTGGGGGGTGGTAAATTCTGAAGCTTTCTTT. The full variable domain, completed using reference TRBV2 and TRBJ1-1, is EPEVTQTPSHQVTQMGQEVILRCVPISNHLYFYWYRQILGQKVEFLVSFYNNEISEKSEIFDDQFSVERPDGSNFTLKIRSTKLEDSAMYFCASSAWGVVNSEAFFGQGTRLTVV.